This T cell receptor (beta chain) was obtained from a study of glioma-infiltrating T cells. In its sample, this clonotype is medium-sized. The antigen is unknown. V was pared by 1 base and J by 5 bases, with 10 bases between. Germline CDR1 DFQATT, CDR2 SNEGSKA (reference sequence). The CDR3 extends over 13 amino acids. Amplification of TCR alpha and beta CDR3 regions from RNA used iRepertoire nested multiplex PCR. TCRdb re-derived calls from the multiplex PCR reads in MiXCR, one entry per CDR3 protein. The repertoire holds about 3,200 distinct CDR3 sequences, with roughly a sixth as singletons. Study results and caveats: Non-neoplastic patients had below-expected tissue-blood divergence, while all gliomas exceeded expectation. Only very few CDR3 sequences appeared in both tissue and blood.

The material sequenced was glioma tissue, nonneoplastic brain tissue, or PBMCs (not recorded which). The chain links TRBV20-1 to TRBJ2-3, with D unclear. The clonotype originates from a human donor with low-grade glioma or glioblastoma, undergoing nonglioma brain surgery, or in good health (not recorded which). CDR3 DNA: TGCAGTGCTAGAGCTTCTTTTTTAGATACGCAGTATTTT. It translates to CSARASFLDTQYF.